These 5 T cell receptor beta chains were all obtained from the same sample, sequenced in a study of T-cell memory formation after mild COVID-19. TCRdb processed the 5' RACE reads anew with MiXCR; each CDR3 protein has one entry. The sample includes 200,000 to 300,000 distinct CDR3 sequences, 15% of them seen just once. Sequenced: PBMCs or a T cell subset sorted from them (not recorded which). These receptors all stem from an adult woman who had mild COVID-19 (a few samples of this study predate the infection). Cell type and time point are not known.

This clonotype was picked up one time. The J gene is TRBJ2-5, the V gene TRBV6-1, with unresolved D. CDR3 length: 15 amino acids. Trimming cost V 6 bases and J 1 base, with 15 bases left between them. Germline CDR1 MNHNS, CDR2 SASEGT. CDR3 nucleotides: TGTGCCAGCAGCCGAAGTGTAGCAGGCCAAGAGACCCAGTACTTC. This sequence encodes CASSRSVAGQETQYF.

The chain combines TRBV29-1 with TRBJ1-1; 7 positions agree with TRBD1. V dropped 6 bases and J dropped 10; count of bases not matched to a gene: 11. Germline values: CDR1 SQVTM, CDR2 ANQGSEA. The CDR3 contains 12 residues. CDR3 nucleotide sequence: TGCAGCGTAATACAGGGGATTGCGCGAGCTTTCTTT. This encodes CSVIQGIARAFF.

This clonotype appeared many times. The J gene is TRBJ2-5, the V gene TRBV12-3 or TRBV12-4; TRBD1 matches 8 bases. The CDR3 totals 14 residues. V lost 6 bases, J lost 5 bases, and 8 bases stayed unmatched. Here the CDR3 reads CASRLKDRDETQYF. The CDR3 nucleotides are TGTGCCAGCAGGCTGAAGGACAGGGACGAGACCCAGTACTTC.

This clonotype has at least ten counts. The rearrangement links TRBV20-1 to TRBJ2-3, with TRBD2 identical over 10 bases. J gave up 4 bases and V 5 bases, and 9 bases lay outside the gene matches. The length of the CDR3 is 15 residues. Germline V gene lookup returns CDR1 DFQATT and CDR2 SNEGSKA (reference sequence). The CDR3 here is CSAASGGGNSDTQYF. CDR3 nucleotides: TGCAGTGCTGCTAGCGGGGGTGGGAATTCAGATACGCAGTATTTT.

This clonotype was picked up many times. The rearrangement links TRBV12-3 or TRBV12-4 to TRBJ2-3; no definite D call. The CDR3 spans 12 residues. V lost 2 bases and J lost 6, with 6 bases in between. DNA of the CDR3: TGTGCCAGCAGTTTAAACTCCGATACGCAGTATTTT. Its translation is CASSLNSDTQYF.